This TCR beta chain was captured by sequencing in a study of shared clonotypes between healthy human individuals. CDR1 is SEHNR, CDR2 FQNEAQ, per germline (reference sequence). This CDR3 is 14 amino acids long. The V gene lost 2 bases and the J gene lost 4 bases, with 8 bases spanning the gap. TCRdb keeps only in-frame clones here, not all; method: immunoSEQ multiplex PCR. The sample holds 2,500,000 or so clones, 85% to 95% seen once. This clone came up once. The sequenced sample consisted of naive CD4+ T cells sorted from blood. Regarding subset: CD45RA+ positively selected. The source is a man between 18 and 35 years old in good health. The chain joins TRBV7-9 to TRBJ2-2; D call uncertain. Here the CDR3 reads CASSLLMTTGELFF. The DNA of the CDR3 is TGTGCCAGCAGCTTACTCATGACCACCGGGGAGCTGTTTTTT.